This T cell receptor (beta chain) was identified in a study of T and B cells in COVID-19 patients. From blood, about 250-500 ng of genomic DNA served as TRB template. Points from the study as a whole: CD4+, regulatory T cell, CD8+ and sorted SARS-CoV-2-responsive or tetramer+ T cells were not yet sequenced.

BIOMED2 TRB-A/B primer pools were used in multiplex TRB PCR. TCRdb re-derived calls from the multiplex PCR reads in MiXCR, one entry per CDR3 protein. The table includes about 15,000 distinct CDR3 sequences, roughly 29% detected once. This CDR3 has 16 amino acids. Trimming stripped 2 bases from V and 2 bases from J, with 10 bases between. This clonotype is medium-sized in the sample. Antigen: not known. V gene TRBV12-3 or TRBV12-4 combines with J gene TRBJ2-6, with TRBD2 as a possible D gene (5 bases). This receptor was taken from a human donor who had recovered from COVID-19. Input material: blood. CDR3 nucleotides: TGTGCCAGCAGTTTAAGGGCGGGCGCTGGGGCCAACGTCCTGACTTTC. Protein product: CASSLRAGAGANVLTF.